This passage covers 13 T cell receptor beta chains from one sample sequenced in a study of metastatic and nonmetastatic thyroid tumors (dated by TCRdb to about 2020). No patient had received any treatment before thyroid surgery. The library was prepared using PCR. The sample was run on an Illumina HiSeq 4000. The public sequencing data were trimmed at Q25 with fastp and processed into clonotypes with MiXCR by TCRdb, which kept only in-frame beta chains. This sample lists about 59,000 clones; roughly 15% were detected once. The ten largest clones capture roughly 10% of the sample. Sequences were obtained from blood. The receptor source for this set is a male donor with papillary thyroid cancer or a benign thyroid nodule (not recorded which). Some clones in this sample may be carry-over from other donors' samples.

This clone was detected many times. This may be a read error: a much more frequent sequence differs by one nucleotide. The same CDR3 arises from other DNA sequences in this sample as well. CDR3 protein: CASSSGLESGELFF. The CDR3 coding sequence is TGTGCCAGCAGCTCTGGGCTAGAGTCCGGGGAGCTGTTTTTT. V is TRBV7-3 and J is TRBJ2-2; unclear D gene. Germline CDR1 is SGHTA and CDR2 is FQGTGA. Between the trimmed V and J ends, which lost 4 bases and 6 bases, there was a span of 12 bases. This CDR3 is built from 14 residues.

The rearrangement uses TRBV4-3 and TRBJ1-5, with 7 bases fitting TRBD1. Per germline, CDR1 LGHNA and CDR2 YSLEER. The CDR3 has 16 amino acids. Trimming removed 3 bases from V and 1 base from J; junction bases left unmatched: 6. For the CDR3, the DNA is TGCGCCAGCAGCCATCCTCAGGGGGGGAGCAATCAGCCCCAGCATTTT. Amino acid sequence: CASSHPQGGSNQPQHF.

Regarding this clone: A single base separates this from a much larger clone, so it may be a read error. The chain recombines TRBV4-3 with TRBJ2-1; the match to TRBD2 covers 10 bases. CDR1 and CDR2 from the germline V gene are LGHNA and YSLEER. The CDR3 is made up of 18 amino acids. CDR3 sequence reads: CDSSPGLALPSSYNEQFF. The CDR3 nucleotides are TGCGACAGCAGCCCGGGACTAGCGCTACCAAGCTCCTACAATGAGCAGTTCTTC.

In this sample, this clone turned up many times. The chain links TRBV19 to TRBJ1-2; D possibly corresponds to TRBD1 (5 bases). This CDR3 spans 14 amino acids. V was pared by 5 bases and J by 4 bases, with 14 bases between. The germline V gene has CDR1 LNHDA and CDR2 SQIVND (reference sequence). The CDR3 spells CASSAMTASYGYTF. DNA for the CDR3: TGTGCCAGTAGTGCTATGACAGCTTCCTATGGCTACACCTTC.

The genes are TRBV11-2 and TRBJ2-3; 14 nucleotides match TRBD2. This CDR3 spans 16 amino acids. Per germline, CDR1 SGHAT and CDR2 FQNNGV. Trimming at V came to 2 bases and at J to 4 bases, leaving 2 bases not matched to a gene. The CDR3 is CASSLKGLAGADTQYF. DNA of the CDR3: TGTGCCAGCAGCTTAAAGGGACTAGCGGGAGCAGATACGCAGTATTTT.

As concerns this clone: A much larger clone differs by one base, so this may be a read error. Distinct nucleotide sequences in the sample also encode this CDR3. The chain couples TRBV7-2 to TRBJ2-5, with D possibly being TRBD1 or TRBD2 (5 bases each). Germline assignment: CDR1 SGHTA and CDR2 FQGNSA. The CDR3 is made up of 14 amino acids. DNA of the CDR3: TGCGCCAGCAGCCGAGGTCTGGGGGTGGAGACCCAGTACTTC. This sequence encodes CASSRGLGVETQYF.

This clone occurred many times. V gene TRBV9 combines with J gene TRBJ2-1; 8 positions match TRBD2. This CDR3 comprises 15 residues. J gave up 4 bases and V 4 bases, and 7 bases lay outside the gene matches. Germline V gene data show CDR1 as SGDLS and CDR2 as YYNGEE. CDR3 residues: CASSTSSGRYNEQFF. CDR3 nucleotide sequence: TGTGCCAGCAGCACCTCCAGCGGGAGATACAATGAGCAGTTCTTC.

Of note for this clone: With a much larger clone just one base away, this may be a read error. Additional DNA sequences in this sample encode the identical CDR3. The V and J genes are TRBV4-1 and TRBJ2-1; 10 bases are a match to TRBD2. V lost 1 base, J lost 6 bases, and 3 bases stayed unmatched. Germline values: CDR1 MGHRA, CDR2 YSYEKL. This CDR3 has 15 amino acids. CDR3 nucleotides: TGCGCCAGCAGCCAAGGACTAGCGGGTGCCAATGAGCAGTTCTTC. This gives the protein CASSQGLAGANEQFF.

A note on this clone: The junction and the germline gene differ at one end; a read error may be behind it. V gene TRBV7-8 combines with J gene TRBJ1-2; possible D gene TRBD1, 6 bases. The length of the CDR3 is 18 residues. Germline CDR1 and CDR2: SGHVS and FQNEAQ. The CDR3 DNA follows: TGTGCCAGCAGCCAGACAGGAATCGGATCGATTTTTGTCTATGTCTACACCTTC. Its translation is CASSQTGIGSIFVYVYTF.

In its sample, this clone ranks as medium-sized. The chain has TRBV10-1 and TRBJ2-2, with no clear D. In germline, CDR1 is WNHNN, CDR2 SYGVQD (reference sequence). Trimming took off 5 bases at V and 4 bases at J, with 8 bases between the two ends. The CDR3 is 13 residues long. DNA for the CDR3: TGCGCCAGCAGTATCCCGTTCACCGGGGAGCTGTTTTTT. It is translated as CASSIPFTGELFF.

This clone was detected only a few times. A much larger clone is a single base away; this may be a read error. The CDR3 spells CSAANSGLSNYGYTF. Written as DNA, the CDR3 is TGCAGTGCTGCAAATTCCGGACTCTCTAACTATGGCTACACCTTC. The chain has TRBV20-1 and TRBJ1-2, with D unresolved. This CDR3 is built from 15 residues. The V gene lost 5 bases and the J gene lost 0 bases, with 16 bases spanning the gap. Germline lookup yields CDR1 DFQATT and CDR2 SNEGSKA (reference sequence).

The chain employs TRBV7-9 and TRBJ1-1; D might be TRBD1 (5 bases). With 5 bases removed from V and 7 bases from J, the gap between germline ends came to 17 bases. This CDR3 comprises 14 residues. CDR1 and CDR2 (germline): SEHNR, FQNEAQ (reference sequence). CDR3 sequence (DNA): TGTGCCAGCAGCCCGGGAACCAGGGACCATGAAGCTTTCTTT. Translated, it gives CASSPGTRDHEAFF.

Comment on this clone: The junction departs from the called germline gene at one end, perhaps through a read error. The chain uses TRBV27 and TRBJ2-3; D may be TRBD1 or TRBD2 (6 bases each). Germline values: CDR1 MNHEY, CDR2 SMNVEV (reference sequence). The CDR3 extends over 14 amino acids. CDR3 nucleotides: TGTTCCAGCAAGGGGGGCAGAAGCACAGATACGCATTATTTT. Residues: CSSKGGRSTDTHYF.